Below, 17 T cell receptor beta chains from the same sample are listed, as sequenced in a study of cytomegalovirus exposure and HLA in healthy donors. Primers: 60 Vbeta forward and 13 Jbeta reverse. Measured with immunoSEQ multiplex PCR; TCRdb has only the in-frame clones, and not every one. The sample contains 65,000 to 75,000 clones, around 76% of which appear only once. The sample taken for sequencing was PBMCs. These receptor sequences come from a man aged 50 to 60 in good health and CMV-seronegative.

In its sample, this clone was seen once. V is TRBV7-6 and J is TRBJ2-3; weak D call: TRBD2 (5 bases). V was pared by 1 base and J by 0 bases, with 8 bases between. The CDR3 has 15 residues. Per germline, CDR1 SGHVS and CDR2 FNYEAQ. Written as DNA, the CDR3 is TGTGCCAGCAGCTTAGATGGACTCAGCACAGATACGCAGTATTTT. Its protein is CASSLDGLSTDTQYF. Full variable domain (remainder filled in from reference TRBV7-6 and TRBJ2-3): GAGVSQSPRYKVTKRGQDVALRCDPISGHVSLYWYRQALGQGPEFLTYFNYEAQQDKSGLPNDRFSAERPEGSISTLTIQRTEQRDSAMYRCASSLDGLSTDTQYFGPGTRLTVL.

The CDR3 bases are TGCGCCAGCAGTGATTTCGGGGTGTATGGTGAAGCTTTCTTT. This translates into CASSDFGVYGEAFF. The chain employs TRBV10-1 and TRBJ1-1; D is undetermined. The germline gives CDR1 WNHNN, CDR2 SYGVQD (reference sequence). This CDR3 is 14 amino acids long. Trimming pared 3 bases from V and 7 bases from J, leaving 15 bases between.

The rearrangement links TRBV30 to TRBJ1-2; D is perhaps TRBD1 (5 bases). The length of the CDR3 is 12 residues. Germline CDR1 and CDR2: GTSNPN and SVGIG (reference sequence). Trimming removed 4 bases from V and 4 bases from J, with 10 bases in between. The CDR3 sequence: CAWTGDSYGYTF. The DNA of the CDR3 is TGTGCCTGGACTGGAGACAGCTATGGCTACACCTTC.

This chain uses TRBV5-1 with TRBJ2-1; the match to TRBD2 covers 11 bases. CDR3 length: 20 amino acids. J was trimmed by 0 bases and V by 3 bases; bases with no gene match: 14. The germline CDR1 and CDR2 sequences are SGHRS and YFSETQ. The CDR3 region is CASSSLTSGKTRSSYNEQFF. The CDR3 DNA sequence: TGCGCCAGCAGCTCGTTGACTAGCGGGAAGACTAGGAGCTCCTACAATGAGCAGTTCTTC.

The V gene is TRBV5-6, the J gene TRBJ1-5; D not certain. Per the germline V gene, CDR1 is SGHDT and CDR2 is YYEEEE. This CDR3 has 14 amino acids. The V and J ends lost 1 base and 3 bases respectively, with 8 bases between them. The CDR3 spells CASSLIGDNQPQHF. The CDR3 DNA reads as TGTGCCAGCAGCTTGATAGGAGACAATCAGCCCCAGCATTTT.

The chain couples TRBV30 to TRBJ2-2; possibly TRBD1 for D (6 bases). With 3 bases removed from V and 0 bases from J, the gap between germline ends came to 20 bases. The CDR3 length is 18 residues. Looked up from germline, CDR1 is GTSNPN and CDR2 is SVGIG (reference sequence). The CDR3 sequence is CAWSLSRRTAPNTGELFF. The CDR3 DNA follows: TGTGCCTGGAGCCTATCCCGGCGGACAGCTCCGAACACCGGGGAGCTGTTTTTT. The whole variable domain, remainder taken from reference TRBV30 and TRBJ2-2, is SQTIHQWPATLVQPVGSPLSLECTVEGTSNPNLYWYRQAAGRGLQLLFYSVGIGQISSEVPQNLSASRPQDRQFILSSKKLLLSDSGFYLCAWSLSRRTAPNTGELFFGEGSRLTVL.

The rearrangement uses TRBV7-9 and TRBJ2-7; no definite D call. The V and J ends lost 5 bases and 6 bases respectively, with 11 bases between them. The CDR3 has 12 residues. CDR1 is SEHNR and CDR2 is FQNEAQ in the germline V gene (reference sequence). The CDR3 reads CASSPPRPEQYF. The CDR3 DNA reads as TGTGCCAGCAGCCCCCCGAGGCCCGAGCAGTACTTC.

V usage is TRBV28 and J usage is TRBJ1-5, with D hard to call. V was clipped by 6 bases and J by 3 bases, with 6 bases between them. The CDR3 loop spans 12 amino acids. Germline V gives CDR1 MDHEN, CDR2 SYDVKM. The CDR3 spells CASRSNNQPQHF. The CDR3 region has the DNA TGTGCCAGCAGGAGCAACAATCAGCCCCAGCATTTT.

The chain has TRBV28 and TRBJ2-2, with D perhaps matching TRBD1 (5 bases). The CDR3 is 15 amino acids. V was clipped by 11 bases and J by 1 base, with 17 bases between them. Germline lookup yields CDR1 MDHEN and CDR2 SYDVKM. The CDR3 is CAGCTGGVNTGELFF. The CDR3 bases are TGTGCCGGTTGCACAGGCGGAGTGAACACCGGGGAGCTGTTTTTT.

This sequence joins TRBV11-2 and TRBJ2-1, with 8 bases that match TRBD2. Germline CDR1 is SGHAT and CDR2 is FQNNGV. V shed 3 bases, J shed 5 bases, and the junction held 3 bases outside the gene matches. This CDR3 has 14 amino acids. The CDR3 spells CASSFSGNHNEQFF. The CDR3 DNA sequence: TGTGCCAGCAGCTTTAGCGGGAACCACAATGAGCAGTTCTTC.

This chain links TRBV7-3 with TRBJ1-1; the D is unclear. Deletions cut 3 bases from V and 4 bases from J, with 12 bases between. Germline CDR1 is SGHTA and CDR2 is FQGTGA. The CDR3 has 14 amino acids. The CDR3 reads CASSFTKGSTEAFF. The CDR3 DNA reads TGTGCCAGCAGCTTCACCAAAGGGAGCACTGAAGCTTTCTTT.

This clone has only a few counts. The chain employs TRBV30 and TRBJ1-3, with D uncertain. This CDR3 is built from 13 residues. The germline gives CDR1 GTSNPN, CDR2 SVGIG (reference sequence). V was trimmed by 3 bases and J by 0 bases, leaving 6 bases between them. CDR3 sequence reads: CAWRAGSGNTIYF. CDR3 DNA: TGTGCCTGGAGGGCGGGCTCTGGAAACACCATATATTTT.

This rearrangement joins TRBV15 to TRBJ1-2; a weak D match, TRBD1 (6 bases). Germline V gives CDR1 LNHNV, CDR2 YYDKDF (reference sequence). The CDR3 spans 14 residues. V lost 0 bases, J lost 6 bases, and 11 bases lay in between. DNA of the CDR3: TGTGCCACCAGCAGAGAGCCGGGGGGCAATGGCTACACCTTC. Protein sequence: CATSREPGGNGYTF.

V usage is TRBV27 and J usage is TRBJ2-7; TRBD1 matches at 9 bases. The CDR3 extends over 13 amino acids. V lost 9 bases to trimming and J lost 3 bases; unmatched junction nucleotides: 6. CDR1 is MNHEY and CDR2 is SMNVEV in the germline V gene (reference sequence). CDR3 sequence (DNA): TGTGCCAGTTCCGGGACAGGGAACTACGAGCAGTACTTC. It yields the protein CASSGTGNYEQYF.

This clone was seen once. V and J are TRBV5-4 and TRBJ2-2, with 8 nucleotides matching TRBD2. V gave up 1 base and J gave up 4 bases; unmatched junction bases: 12. This CDR3 comprises 18 residues. Germline V lookup: CDR1 SGHNT, CDR2 YYREEE (reference sequence). The CDR3 DNA follows: TGTGCCAGCAGCTTGCCCGGGAGGGTAGGGGGAAGCACCGGGGAGCTGTTTTTT. This translates into CASSLPGRVGGSTGELFF.

J is TRBJ1-5 and V is TRBV28; no reliable D call. Germline values: CDR1 MDHEN, CDR2 SYDVKM. V was cut by 1 base and J by 6 bases, with 10 bases left in between. This CDR3 comprises 14 residues. This chain's CDR3 is CASSLSQVFQPQHF. DNA for the CDR3: TGTGCCAGCAGTTTATCCCAGGTTTTTCAGCCCCAGCATTTT.

This clone was picked up a small number of times. This chain joins TRBV10-3 and TRBJ2-3, with D possibly TRBD2 on 5 matching bases. From germline, CDR1 is ENHRY and CDR2 SYGVKD. Trimming cost V 6 bases and J 6 bases, with 16 bases left between them. The CDR3 runs 14 residues. CDR3 amino acids: CAIREPSIPDTQYF. CDR3 nucleotide sequence: TGTGCCATCAGGGAACCTAGCATCCCCGATACGCAGTATTTT.